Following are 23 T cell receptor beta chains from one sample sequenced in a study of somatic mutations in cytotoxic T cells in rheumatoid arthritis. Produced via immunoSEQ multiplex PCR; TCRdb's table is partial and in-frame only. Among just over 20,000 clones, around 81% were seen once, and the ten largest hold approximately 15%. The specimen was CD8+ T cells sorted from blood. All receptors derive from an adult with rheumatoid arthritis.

The CDR3 here is CASSLEGQGAERTEAFF. CDR3 in DNA: TGTGCCAGCAGCCTAGAGGGACAGGGGGCAGAACGGACTGAAGCTTTCTTT. V is TRBV7-8 and J is TRBJ1-1; 12 nucleotides line up with TRBD1. CDR1 SGHVS and CDR2 FQNEAQ come from the germline V gene. This CDR3 spans 17 amino acids. V gave up 5 bases and J gave up 5 bases; unmatched junction bases: 12.

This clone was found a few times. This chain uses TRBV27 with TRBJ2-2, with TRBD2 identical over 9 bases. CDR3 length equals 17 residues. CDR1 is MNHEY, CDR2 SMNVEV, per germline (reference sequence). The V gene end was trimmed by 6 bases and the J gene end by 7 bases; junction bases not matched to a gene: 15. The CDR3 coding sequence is TGTGCCAGCAGCACGATTAGCGGGGGTTATTCGGTCGGGGAGCTGTTTTTT. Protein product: CASSTISGGYSVGELFF.

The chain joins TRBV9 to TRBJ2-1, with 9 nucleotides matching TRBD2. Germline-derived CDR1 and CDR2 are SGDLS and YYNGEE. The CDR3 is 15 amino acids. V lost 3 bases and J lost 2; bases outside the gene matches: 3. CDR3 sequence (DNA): TGTGCCAGCAGCGGATCTAGCGGGGCCTACAATGAGCAGTTCTTC. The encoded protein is CASSGSSGAYNEQFF.

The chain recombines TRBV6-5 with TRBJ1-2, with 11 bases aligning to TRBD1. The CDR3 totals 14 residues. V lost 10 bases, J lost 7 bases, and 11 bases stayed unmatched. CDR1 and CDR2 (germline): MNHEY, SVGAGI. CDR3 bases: TGTGCCACAGAGGGACAGGGGGGGCTAGCTGGCTACACCTTC. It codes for CATEGQGGLAGYTF.

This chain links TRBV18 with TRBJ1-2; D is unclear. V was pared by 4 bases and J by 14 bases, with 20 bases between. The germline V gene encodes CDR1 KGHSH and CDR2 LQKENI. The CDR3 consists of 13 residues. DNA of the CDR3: TGTGCCAGCTCACATGGGCCCAGAGAACCGCGGACCTTC. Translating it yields CASSHGPREPRTF.

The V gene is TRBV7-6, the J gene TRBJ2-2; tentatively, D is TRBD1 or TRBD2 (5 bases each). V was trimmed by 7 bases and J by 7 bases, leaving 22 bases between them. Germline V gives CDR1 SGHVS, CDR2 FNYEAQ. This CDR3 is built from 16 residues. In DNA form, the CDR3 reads TGTGCCAGCATCGCCACTCGTGGGACCTCGGGCGGGGAGCTGTTTTTT. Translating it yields CASIATRGTSGGELFF.

CDR3 protein: CASSLNQQGRRGYTF. The CDR3 bases are TGTGCCAGCAGCTTAAACCAACAGGGCCGAAGAGGCTACACCTTC. The chain employs TRBV5-6 and TRBJ1-2; a possible D gene is TRBD1 (6 bases). There are 15 residues in the CDR3. Germline V gene data show CDR1 as SGHDT and CDR2 as YYEEEE. The ends were cut back, 2 bases at V and 8 bases at J, with 19 bases in the middle.

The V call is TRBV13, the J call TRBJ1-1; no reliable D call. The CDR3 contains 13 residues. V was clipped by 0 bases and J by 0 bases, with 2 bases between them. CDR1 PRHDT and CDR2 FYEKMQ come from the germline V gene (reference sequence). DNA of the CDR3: TGTGCCAGCAGCTTAGGGGTGAACACTGAAGCTTTCTTT. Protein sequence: CASSLGVNTEAFF.

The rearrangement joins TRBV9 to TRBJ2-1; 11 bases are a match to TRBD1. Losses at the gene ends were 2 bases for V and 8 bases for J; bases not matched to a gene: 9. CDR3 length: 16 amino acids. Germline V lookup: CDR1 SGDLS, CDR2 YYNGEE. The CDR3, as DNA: TGTGCCAGCAGCGTCGGCACCTGGACAGGGGGCGATGAGCAGTTCTTC. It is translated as CASSVGTWTGGDEQFF.

CDR3 in DNA: TGTGCCAGCAGCGTAGGGGATGTTAACACTGAAGCTTTCTTT. Translating it yields CASSVGDVNTEAFF. The V and J genes are TRBV9 and TRBJ1-1, with D unclear. Germline lookup yields CDR1 SGDLS and CDR2 YYNGEE. The CDR3 contains 14 residues. V was trimmed by 0 bases and J by 2 bases, leaving 8 bases between them.

The CDR3 spells CAISESGQGNGELFF. The CDR3 coding sequence is TGTGCCATCAGTGAGTCGGGACAGGGGAACGGGGAGCTGTTTTTT. V is TRBV10-3 and J is TRBJ2-2, with 10 bases identical to TRBD1. Trimming cost V 0 bases and J 7 bases; bases outside gene matches: 2. CDR1 is ENHRY and CDR2 is SYGVKD in the germline V gene. The CDR3 consists of 15 residues.

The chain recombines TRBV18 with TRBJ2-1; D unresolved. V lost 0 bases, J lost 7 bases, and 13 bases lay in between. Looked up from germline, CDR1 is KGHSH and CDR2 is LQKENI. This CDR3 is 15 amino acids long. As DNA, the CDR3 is TGTGCCAGCTCACCACCGTTGACAACTCAAAATGAGCAGTTCTTC. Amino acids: CASSPPLTTQNEQFF.

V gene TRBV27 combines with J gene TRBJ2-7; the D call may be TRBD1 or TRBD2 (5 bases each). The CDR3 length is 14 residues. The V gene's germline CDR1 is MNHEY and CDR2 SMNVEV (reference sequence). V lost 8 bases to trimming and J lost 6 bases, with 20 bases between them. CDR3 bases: TGTGCCAGCGGACCCAGGACTCGGGGCCCCGAGCAGTACTTC. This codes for CASGPRTRGPEQYF.

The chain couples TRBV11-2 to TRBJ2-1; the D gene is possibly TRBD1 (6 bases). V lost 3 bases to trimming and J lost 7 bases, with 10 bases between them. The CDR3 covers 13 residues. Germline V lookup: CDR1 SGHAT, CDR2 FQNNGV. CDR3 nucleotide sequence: TGTGCCAGCAGCTTCGGGACAAAGAATGAGCAGTTCTTC. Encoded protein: CASSFGTKNEQFF.

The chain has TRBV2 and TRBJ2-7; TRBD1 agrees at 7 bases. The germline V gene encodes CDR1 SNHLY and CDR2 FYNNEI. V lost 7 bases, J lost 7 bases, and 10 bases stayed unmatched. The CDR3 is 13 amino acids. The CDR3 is CASKLPGTAEQYV. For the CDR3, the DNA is TGTGCCAGCAAGCTACCCGGGACAGCTGAGCAGTACGTC.

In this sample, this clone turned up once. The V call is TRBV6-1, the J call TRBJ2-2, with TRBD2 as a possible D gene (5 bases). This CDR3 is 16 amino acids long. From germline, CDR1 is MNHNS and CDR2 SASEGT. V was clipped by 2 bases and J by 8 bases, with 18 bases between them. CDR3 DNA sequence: TGTGCCAGCAGTGAATCCCGGACTTACACCAAGGGGGAGCTGTTTTTT. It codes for CASSESRTYTKGELFF.

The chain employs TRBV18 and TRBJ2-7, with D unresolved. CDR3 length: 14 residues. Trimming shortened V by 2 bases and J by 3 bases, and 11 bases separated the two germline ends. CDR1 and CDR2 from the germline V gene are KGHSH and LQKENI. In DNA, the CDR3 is TGTGCCAGCTCACCATACGCCGGCTTCTACGAGCAGTACTTC. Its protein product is CASSPYAGFYEQYF.

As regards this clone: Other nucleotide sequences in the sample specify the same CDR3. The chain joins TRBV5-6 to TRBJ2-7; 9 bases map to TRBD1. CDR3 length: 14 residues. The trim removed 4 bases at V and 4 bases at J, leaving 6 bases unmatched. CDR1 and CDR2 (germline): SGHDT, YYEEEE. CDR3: CASSPGTGTYEQYF. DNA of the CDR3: TGTGCCAGCAGCCCCGGGACAGGGACTTACGAGCAGTACTTC.

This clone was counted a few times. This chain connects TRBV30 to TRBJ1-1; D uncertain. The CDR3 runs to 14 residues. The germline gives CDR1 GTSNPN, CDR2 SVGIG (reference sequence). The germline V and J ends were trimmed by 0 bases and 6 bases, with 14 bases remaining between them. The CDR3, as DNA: TGTGCCTGGAGTGTACCGCGGCCGACCGCTGAAGCTTTCTTT. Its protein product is CAWSVPRPTAEAFF.

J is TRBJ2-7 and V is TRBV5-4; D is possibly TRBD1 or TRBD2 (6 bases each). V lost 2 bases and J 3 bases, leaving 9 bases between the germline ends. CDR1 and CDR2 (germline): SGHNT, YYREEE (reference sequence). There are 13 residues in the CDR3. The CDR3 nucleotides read TGTGCCAGCAGCTTTGGAGGGGGCTACGAGCAGTACTTC. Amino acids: CASSFGGGYEQYF.

Here the CDR3 DNA reads TGTGCCAGCAGCTTAGTCCTAGCGGGAGTTGGGAATGACAATGAGCAGTTCTTC. This sequence encodes CASSLVLAGVGNDNEQFF. The chain combines TRBV13 with TRBJ2-1, with 10 bases that match TRBD2. Germline values: CDR1 PRHDT, CDR2 FYEKMQ (reference sequence). CDR3 length equals 18 residues. V shed 1 base, J shed 5 bases, and the junction held 11 bases outside the gene matches.

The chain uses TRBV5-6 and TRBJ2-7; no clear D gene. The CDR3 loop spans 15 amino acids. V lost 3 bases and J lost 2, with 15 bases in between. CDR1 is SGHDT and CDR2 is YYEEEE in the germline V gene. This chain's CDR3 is CASSSRGVYPYEQYV. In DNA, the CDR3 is TGTGCCAGCAGCTCGAGAGGAGTATATCCCTACGAGCAGTACGTC.

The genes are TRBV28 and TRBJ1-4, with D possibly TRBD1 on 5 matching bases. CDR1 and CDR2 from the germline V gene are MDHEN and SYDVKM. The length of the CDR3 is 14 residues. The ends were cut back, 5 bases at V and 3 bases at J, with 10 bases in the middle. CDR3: CASSLRGANEKLFF. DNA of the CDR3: TGTGCCAGCAGTCTTCGGGGGGCTAATGAAAAACTGTTTTTT.